These T cell receptor beta chains were read from a single sample in a study of preoperative IRX-2 immunotherapy in early breast cancer. The assay was immunoSEQ multiplex PCR, and TCRdb's table has in-frame clones only and misses some. The sample has 24,000 or so clones, 85% to 90% seen once. The starting material was tumor tissue, obtained after IRX-2 immunotherapy. The receptor set was obtained from a human donor with breast cancer. Each CDR3 is given with its conserved first and last residue. Fields, in order: J gene, D gene, clone size, V gene, CDR3 DNA, CDR3 protein. The D gene is left open where the match is weak. The size entry is marked missing in some rows and otherwise reads once, few, many or a size class.

>TRBJ1-1|-|-|TRBV19
TGTGCCAGTAGTTCCAGTTCGATCACTGAAGCTTTCTTT
CASSSSSITEAFF
>TRBJ1-2|-|-|TRBV7-2
TGTGCCAGCAGCTTAGGTGGGGGCTATGGCTACACCTTC
CASSLGGGYGYTF
>TRBJ2-5|-|-|TRBV10-1
TGCGCCAGCAGTGACAGCCGTGCGGGAGAGACCCAGTACTTC
CASSDSRAGETQYF
>TRBJ2-3|TRBD2|-|TRBV7-7
TGTGCTAGCAGCTTAGCGGGGGGAGCAGATACGCAGTATTTT
CASSLAGGADTQYF
>TRBJ1-5|-|-|TRBV27
TGTGCCAGCAGTCCTATCGAACATCAGCCCCAGCATTTT
CASSPIEHQPQHF
>TRBJ1-4|TRBD1|once|TRBV29-1
TGCAGCGTACAGGGGGCAGGGGAAAAACTGTTTTTT
CSVQGAGEKLFF
>TRBJ1-3|-|-|TRBV11-2
TGTGCCAGCAGCTTAGACCCAGGGGACGGAAACACCATATATTTT
CASSLDPGDGNTIYF
>TRBJ2-2|-|-|TRBV28
TGTGCCAGCACCGACCCGGTCACCGGGGAGCTGTTTTTT
CASTDPVTGELFF
>TRBJ1-5|-|few|TRBV6-5
TGTGCCAGCAGTTACTCAGGGGGGAATCAGCCCCAGCATTTT
CASSYSGGNQPQHF
>TRBJ1-4|-|-|TRBV27
TGTGCCAGTGGGGCCCCGAATGAAAAACTGTTTTTT
CASGAPNEKLFF
>TRBJ1-1|-|-|TRBV11-2
TGTGCCAGCAGCTCTGGGGGGGGCACTGAAGCTTTCTTT
CASSSGGGTEAFF
>TRBJ1-2|-|-|TRBV6-1
TGTGCCAGCAGTTTTGGGGCTGGCTACACCTTC
CASSFGAGYTF
>TRBJ2-1|TRBD1|-|TRBV5-1
TGCGCCAGCAGCATCGGACAGGTCTCCTACAATGAGCAGTTCTTC
CASSIGQVSYNEQFF
>TRBJ1-2|-|-|TRBV7-8
TGTGCCAGCAGCTTAGGTTTATACGGCTACACCTTC
CASSLGLYGYTF
>TRBJ2-3|-|-|TRBV7-8
TGTGCCAGCTCGAGCGGAACGGGGATACGCACAGATACGCAGTATTTT
CASSSGTGIRTDTQYF
>TRBJ1-4|-|once|TRBV4-2
TGTGCCAGCAGCCAAGGAAACGGCAGGGTCACAACTAATGAAAAACTGTTTTTT
CASSQGNGRVTTNEKLFF
>TRBJ1-2|-|-|TRBV6-1
TGTGCCAGCAGTGGAGACAGGAAGATCTATGGCTACACCTTC
CASSGDRKIYGYTF
>TRBJ2-2|-|once|TRBV2
TGTGCCAGCAGCCGAGAGGCACCGAACACCGGGGAGCTGTTTTTT
CASSREAPNTGELFF
>TRBJ2-7|TRBD1|-|TRBV2
TGTGCCAGCAGCGCGGGACAGGGCCGGTACGAGCAGTACTTC
CASSAGQGRYEQYF
>TRBJ2-1|TRBD2|-|TRBV15
TGTGCCACCAGCAGAGACAGCGGGGGGGCCTACAATGAGCAGTTCTTC
CATSRDSGGAYNEQFF
>TRBJ1-2|TRBD1|-|TRBV5-1
TGCGCCAGCAGCCCCTCGGGACAGGCCCAAGGCTACACCTTC
CASSPSGQAQGYTF
>TRBJ2-2|-|-|TRBV12-5
TGTGCTAGTGGTTTGGGACTATCGAACACCGGGGAGCTGTTTTTT
CASGLGLSNTGELFF
>TRBJ1-2|TRBD1|-|TRBV12-5
TGTGCTAGTGGTCTGACAGGGTTAAGAGGCTACACCTTC
CASGLTGLRGYTF
>TRBJ1-4|-|-|TRBV7-9
TGTGCCAGCAGCTCTTGGACAACTAATGAAAAACTGTTTTTT
CASSSWTTNEKLFF
>TRBJ1-1|-|once|TRBV6-6
TGTGCCAGCAGTCGACTCGAAATGAACACTGAAGCTTTCTTT
CASSRLEMNTEAFF
>TRBJ2-2|TRBD2|-|TRBV15
TGTGCCACCAGCAGAGATCTTAGGACTAGCGCCGGGGAGCTGTTTTTT
CATSRDLRTSAGELFF
>TRBJ2-5|TRBD2|-|TRBV5-4
TGTGCCAGCAGCACTGGCGGGGGGGGATTAGAGACCCAGTACTTC
CASSTGGGGLETQYF
>TRBJ2-5|TRBD2|-|TRBV5-1
TGCGCCAGCACAGCGGGGGGGACGGAGACCCAGTACTTC
CASTAGGTETQYF
>TRBJ1-5|-|-|TRBV6-5
TGTGCCAGCAGTTACTCGAAGGGTCAGCCCCAGCATTTT
CASSYSKGQPQHF
>TRBJ2-5|TRBD2|-|TRBV2
TGTGCCAGCAGCTGGGGACTAGGGGAGACCCAGTACTTC
CASSWGLGETQYF
>TRBJ2-5|TRBD2|-|TRBV27
TGTGCCAGCAGTACATTAGCGGGTAGGGAGACCCAGTACTTC
CASSTLAGRETQYF
>TRBJ1-1|-|-|TRBV5-1
TGCGCCAGCAGCTCGGACAAGAACACTGAAGCTTTCTTT
CASSSDKNTEAFF
>TRBJ2-5|TRBD2|-|TRBV4-1
TGCGCCAGCAGCCAAGATTACCGGGGGGGCCCCGAGACCCAGTACTTC
CASSQDYRGGPETQYF
>TRBJ2-5|-|-|TRBV4-2
TGTGCCAGCAGCCCGGAACAGCAGTACCAAGAGACCCAGTACTTC
CASSPEQQYQETQYF
>TRBJ1-2|-|-|TRBV11-2
TGTGCCAGCAGCTTAGATGTCGGACAGTCAGGGGGCTACACCTTC
CASSLDVGQSGGYTF
>TRBJ1-5|TRBD1|once|TRBV6-6
TGTGCCAGCAGGCTGGGACAGGGACTTAATCAGCCCCAGCATTTT
CASRLGQGLNQPQHF
>TRBJ1-6|-|-|TRBV11-2
TGTGCCAGCAGCCCCCGAGGTGGAGAATATTCACCCCTCCACTTT
CASSPRGGEYSPLHF
>TRBJ2-1|-|-|TRBV11-2
TGTGCCAGCAGCTTGTCCTGGGGGTCCCGGAGCAATGAGCAGTTCTTC
CASSLSWGSRSNEQFF
>TRBJ2-1|TRBD1|-|TRBV19
TGTGCCAGTAGTATAGGCCTCCCCGGGACAGGGGGTGAGCAGTTCTTC
CASSIGLPGTGGEQFF
>TRBJ2-1|-|-|TRBV7-2
TGTGCCAGCAGCTTAGAACAGGGCAATGAGCAGTTCTTC
CASSLEQGNEQFF
>TRBJ1-1|-|-|TRBV29-1
TGCAGCGCCAGAGGACAGCGGGTGAACACTGAAGCTTTCTTT
CSARGQRVNTEAFF
>TRBJ1-1|-|once|TRBV11-2
TGTGCCAGCGGGATGGAGGCCTACACTGAAGCTTTCTTT
CASGMEAYTEAFF
>TRBJ1-5|-|-|TRBV6-6
TGTGCCAGCAGTTACGGGGGTGCAGGGGAACAGCCCCAGCATTTT
CASSYGGAGEQPQHF
>TRBJ2-1|TRBD2|-|TRBV10-1
TGCGCCAGCAGTGAGTCGATGAGCGGGGGCCAGGAGCAGTTCTTC
CASSESMSGGQEQFF
>TRBJ2-5|-|-|TRBV5-1
TGCGCCAGCAGTCACAGGGGGGGGCAAGAGACCCAGTACTTC
CASSHRGGQETQYF
>TRBJ2-3|-|-|TRBV7-9
TGTGCCAGCAGCTTCGAGGGCCGCACAGATACGCAGTATTTT
CASSFEGRTDTQYF
>TRBJ2-5|-|-|TRBV5-1
TGCGCCAGCAGCCTGGTGAGGCAGGGGCGGCAAGAGACCCAGTACTTC
CASSLVRQGRQETQYF
>TRBJ1-2|-|-|TRBV7-9
TGTGCCAGCAGCCCGGACGGCTATGGCTACACCTTC
CASSPDGYGYTF